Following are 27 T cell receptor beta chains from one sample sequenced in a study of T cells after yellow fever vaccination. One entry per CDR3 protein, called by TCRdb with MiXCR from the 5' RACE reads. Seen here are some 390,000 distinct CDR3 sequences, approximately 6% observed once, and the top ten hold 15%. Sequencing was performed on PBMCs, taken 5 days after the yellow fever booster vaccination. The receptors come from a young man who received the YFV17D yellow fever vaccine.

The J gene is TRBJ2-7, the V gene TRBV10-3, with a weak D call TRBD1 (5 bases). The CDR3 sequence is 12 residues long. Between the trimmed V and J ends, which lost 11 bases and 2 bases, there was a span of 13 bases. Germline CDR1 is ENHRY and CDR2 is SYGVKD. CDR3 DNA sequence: TGTGCCGTATCAGGGCTCGCCTACGAGCAGTACTTC. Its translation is CAVSGLAYEQYF.

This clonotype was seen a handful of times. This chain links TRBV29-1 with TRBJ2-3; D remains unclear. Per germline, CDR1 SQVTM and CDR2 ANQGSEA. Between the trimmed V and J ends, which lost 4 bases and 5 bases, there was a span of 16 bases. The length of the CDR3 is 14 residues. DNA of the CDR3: TGCAGCGTTGTTCCGGGTTTAGCTAAAGATACGCAGTATTTT. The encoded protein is CSVVPGLAKDTQYF.

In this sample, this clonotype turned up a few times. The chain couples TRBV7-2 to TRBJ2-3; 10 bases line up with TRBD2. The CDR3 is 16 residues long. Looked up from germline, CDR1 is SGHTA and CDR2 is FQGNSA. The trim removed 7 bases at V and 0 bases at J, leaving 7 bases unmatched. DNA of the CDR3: TGTGCCAGCACCACGATAGCGGGAGGAAGCACAGATACGCAGTATTTT. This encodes CASTTIAGGSTDTQYF.

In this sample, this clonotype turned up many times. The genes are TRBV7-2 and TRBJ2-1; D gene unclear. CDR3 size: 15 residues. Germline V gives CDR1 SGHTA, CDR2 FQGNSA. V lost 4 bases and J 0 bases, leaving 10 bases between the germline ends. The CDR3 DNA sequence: TGTGCCAGCAGCTCCGTAAGGAGCTCCTACAATGAGCAGTTCTTC. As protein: CASSSVRSSYNEQFF.

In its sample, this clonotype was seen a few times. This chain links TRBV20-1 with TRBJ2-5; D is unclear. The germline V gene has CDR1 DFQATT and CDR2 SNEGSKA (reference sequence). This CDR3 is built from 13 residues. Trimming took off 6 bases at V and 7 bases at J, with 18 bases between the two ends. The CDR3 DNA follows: TGCAGTGCGCGACCCCCCAGCCGTGGGACCCAGTACTTC. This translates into CSARPPSRGTQYF.

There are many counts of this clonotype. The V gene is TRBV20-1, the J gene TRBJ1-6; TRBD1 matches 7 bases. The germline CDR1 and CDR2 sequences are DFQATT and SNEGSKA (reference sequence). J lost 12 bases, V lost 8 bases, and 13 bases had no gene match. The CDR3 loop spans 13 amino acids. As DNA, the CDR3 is TGCAGTTCCTACCCAGGGGGAGCCGAACCCCTCCACTTT. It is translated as CSSYPGGAEPLHF.

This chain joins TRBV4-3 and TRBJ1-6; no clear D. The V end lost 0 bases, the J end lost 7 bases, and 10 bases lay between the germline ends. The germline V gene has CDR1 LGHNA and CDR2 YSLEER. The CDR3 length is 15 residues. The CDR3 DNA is TGCGCCAGCAGCCAAGATACCAGCCTCAATTCACCCCTCCACTTT. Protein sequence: CASSQDTSLNSPLHF.

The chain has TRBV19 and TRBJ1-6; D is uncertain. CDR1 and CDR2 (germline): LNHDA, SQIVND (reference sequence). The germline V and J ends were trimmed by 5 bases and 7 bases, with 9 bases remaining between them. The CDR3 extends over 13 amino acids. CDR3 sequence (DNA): TGTGCCAGTAGTTCGGAATTGAATTCACCCCTCCACTTT. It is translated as CASSSELNSPLHF.

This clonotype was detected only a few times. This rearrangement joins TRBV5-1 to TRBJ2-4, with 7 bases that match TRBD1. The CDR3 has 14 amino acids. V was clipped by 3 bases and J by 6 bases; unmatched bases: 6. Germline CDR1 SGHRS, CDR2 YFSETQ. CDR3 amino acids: CASSSPGGRNIQYF. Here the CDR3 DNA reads TGCGCCAGCAGCTCCCCAGGGGGAAGAAACATTCAGTACTTC.

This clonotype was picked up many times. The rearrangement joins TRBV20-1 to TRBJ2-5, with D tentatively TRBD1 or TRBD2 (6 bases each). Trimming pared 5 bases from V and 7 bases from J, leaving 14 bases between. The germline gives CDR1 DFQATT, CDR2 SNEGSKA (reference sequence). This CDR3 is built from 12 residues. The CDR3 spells CSADMWGATQYF. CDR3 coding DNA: TGCAGTGCTGACATGTGGGGGGCGACCCAGTACTTC.

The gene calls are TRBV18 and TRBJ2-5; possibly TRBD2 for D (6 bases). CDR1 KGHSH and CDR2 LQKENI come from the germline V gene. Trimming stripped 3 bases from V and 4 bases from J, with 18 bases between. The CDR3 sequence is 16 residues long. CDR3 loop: CASSPTFAGGGETQYF. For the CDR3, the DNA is TGTGCCAGCTCACCGACCTTCGCTGGGGGAGGAGAGACCCAGTACTTC.

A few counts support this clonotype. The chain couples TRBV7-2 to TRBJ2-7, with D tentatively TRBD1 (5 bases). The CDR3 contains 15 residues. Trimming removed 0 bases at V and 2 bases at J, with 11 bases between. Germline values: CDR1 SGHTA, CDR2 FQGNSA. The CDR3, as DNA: TGTGCCAGCAGCTTAGCGCATTCAGGGCCCTACGAGCAGTACTTC. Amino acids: CASSLAHSGPYEQYF.

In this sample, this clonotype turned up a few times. The CDR3 loop reads CASSPPTDLKNEQFF. CDR3 sequence (DNA): TGTGCCAGCAGTCCCCCTACGGACCTGAAGAATGAGCAGTTCTTC. V and J are TRBV6-1 and TRBJ2-1; no firm D call. The CDR3 extends over 15 amino acids. The germline V gene has CDR1 MNHNS and CDR2 SASEGT. V lost 5 bases, J lost 7 bases, and 18 bases lay in between.

The CDR3 spells CASSPRGQRTYEQYF. In DNA, the CDR3 is TGTGCCAGCAGCCCCAGAGGGCAGAGGACCTACGAGCAGTACTTC. The V call is TRBV7-2, the J call TRBJ2-7, with a possible D match to TRBD2 (5 bases). V was clipped by 5 bases and J by 2 bases, with 16 bases between them. In germline, CDR1 is SGHTA, CDR2 FQGNSA. This CDR3 is built from 15 residues.

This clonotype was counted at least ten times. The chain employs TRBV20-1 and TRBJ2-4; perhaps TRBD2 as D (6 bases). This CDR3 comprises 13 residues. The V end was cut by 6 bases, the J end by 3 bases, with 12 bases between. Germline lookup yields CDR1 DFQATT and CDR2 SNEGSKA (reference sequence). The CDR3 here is CSAPEGGKNIQYF. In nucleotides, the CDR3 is TGCAGTGCCCCTGAGGGAGGCAAAAACATTCAGTACTTC.

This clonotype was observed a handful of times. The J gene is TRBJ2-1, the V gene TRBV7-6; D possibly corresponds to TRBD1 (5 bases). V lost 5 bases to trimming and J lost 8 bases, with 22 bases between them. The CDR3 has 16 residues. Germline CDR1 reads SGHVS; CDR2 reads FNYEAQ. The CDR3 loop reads CASSRVVAPLRDEQFF. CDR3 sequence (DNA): TGTGCCAGCAGCCGCGTGGTAGCTCCGCTCAGGGATGAGCAGTTCTTC.

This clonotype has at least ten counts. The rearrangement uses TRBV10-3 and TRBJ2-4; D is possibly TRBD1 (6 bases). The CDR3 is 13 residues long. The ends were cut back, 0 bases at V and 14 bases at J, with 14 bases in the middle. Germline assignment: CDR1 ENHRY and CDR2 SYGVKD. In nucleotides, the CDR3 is TGTGCCATCAGTGAGTCACCCGGACAGCTGGAGTACTTC. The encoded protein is CAISESPGQLEYF.

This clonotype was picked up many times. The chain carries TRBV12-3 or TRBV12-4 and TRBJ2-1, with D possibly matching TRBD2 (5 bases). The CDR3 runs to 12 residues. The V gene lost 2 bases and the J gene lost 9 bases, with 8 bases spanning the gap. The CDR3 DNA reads TGTGCCAGCAGTTTAAGCGGATTTGAGCAGTTCTTC. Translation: CASSLSGFEQFF.

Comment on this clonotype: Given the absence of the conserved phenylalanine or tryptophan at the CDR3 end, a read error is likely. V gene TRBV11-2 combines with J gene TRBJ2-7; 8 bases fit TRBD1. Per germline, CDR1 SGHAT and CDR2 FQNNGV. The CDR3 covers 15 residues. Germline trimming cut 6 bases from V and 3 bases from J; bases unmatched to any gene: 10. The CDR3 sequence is CASRDRVSTSYEQYL. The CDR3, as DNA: TGTGCCAGCAGGGACAGGGTTTCTACCAGCTACGAGCAGTACCTC.

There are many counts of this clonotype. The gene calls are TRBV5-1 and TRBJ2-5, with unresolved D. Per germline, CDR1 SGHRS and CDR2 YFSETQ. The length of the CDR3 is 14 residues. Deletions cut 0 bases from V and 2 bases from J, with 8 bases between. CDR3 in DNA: TGCGCCAGCAGCTTGGGATCCGGACAAGAGACCCAGTACTTC. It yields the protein CASSLGSGQETQYF.

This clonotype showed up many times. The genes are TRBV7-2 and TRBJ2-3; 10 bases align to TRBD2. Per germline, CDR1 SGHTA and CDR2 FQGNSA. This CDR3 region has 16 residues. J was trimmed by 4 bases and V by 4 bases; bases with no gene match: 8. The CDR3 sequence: CASSYLGLAGADTQYF. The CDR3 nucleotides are TGTGCCAGCAGCTATCTTGGGCTAGCGGGAGCAGATACGCAGTATTTT.

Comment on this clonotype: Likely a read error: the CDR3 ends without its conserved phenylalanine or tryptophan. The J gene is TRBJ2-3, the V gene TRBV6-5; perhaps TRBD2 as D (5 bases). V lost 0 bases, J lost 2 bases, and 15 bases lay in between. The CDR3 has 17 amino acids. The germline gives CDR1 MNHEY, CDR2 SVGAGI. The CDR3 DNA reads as TGTGCCAGCAGTTACTCGAGCCGGGGTCCTCACACAGATACGCAGTATCTT. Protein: CASSYSSRGPHTDTQYL.

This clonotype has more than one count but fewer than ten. CDR3 sequence: CATRDRANTGELFF. The CDR3 nucleotides read TGTGCCACGCGGGACAGGGCGAACACCGGGGAGCTGTTTTTT. This chain joins TRBV11-2 and TRBJ2-2; the match to TRBD1 covers 9 bases. CDR1 is SGHAT, CDR2 FQNNGV, per germline. The CDR3 has 14 residues. The trim removed 10 bases at V and 0 bases at J, leaving 3 bases unmatched.

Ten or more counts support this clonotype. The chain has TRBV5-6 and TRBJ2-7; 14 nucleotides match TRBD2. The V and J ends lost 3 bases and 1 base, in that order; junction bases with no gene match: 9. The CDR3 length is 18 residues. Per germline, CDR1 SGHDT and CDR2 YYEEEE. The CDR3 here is CASSSKGTSGSSSYEQYF. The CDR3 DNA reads TGTGCCAGCAGCTCCAAAGGGACTAGCGGGAGTTCTTCCTACGAGCAGTACTTC.

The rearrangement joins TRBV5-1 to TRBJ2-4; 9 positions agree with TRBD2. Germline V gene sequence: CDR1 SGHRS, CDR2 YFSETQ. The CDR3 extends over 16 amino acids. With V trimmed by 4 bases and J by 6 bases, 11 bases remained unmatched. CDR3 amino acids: CASSLTASGIGNIQYF. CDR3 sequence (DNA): TGCGCCAGCAGCCTCACGGCTAGCGGGATAGGAAACATTCAGTACTTC.

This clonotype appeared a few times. The CDR3 is CATSRVGALSYEQYF. As DNA, the CDR3 is TGTGCCACCAGCAGAGTCGGGGCCCTTTCCTACGAGCAGTACTTC. This chain links TRBV15 with TRBJ2-7; either TRBD1 or TRBD2 may fit D (5 bases each). Trimming removed 1 base from V and 1 base from J, with 11 bases in between. Germline CDR1 LNHNV, CDR2 YYDKDF (reference sequence). This CDR3 comprises 15 residues.

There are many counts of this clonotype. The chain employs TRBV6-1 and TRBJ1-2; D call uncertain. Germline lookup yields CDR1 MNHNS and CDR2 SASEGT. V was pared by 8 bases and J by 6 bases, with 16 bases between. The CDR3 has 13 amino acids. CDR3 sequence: CASREPGRDGYTF. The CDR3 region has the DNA TGTGCCAGCCGAGAGCCAGGACGGGATGGCTACACCTTC.